The T cell receptor beta chain described here comes from a study of shared clonotypes between healthy human individuals. The authors' processing: ImmunoSEQ only sent back junction sequences with no quality scores, so filtering was done differently. Sequenced by immunoSEQ multiplex PCR; TCRdb stores in-frame clones only, minus some. D and trimming were read from the DNA, whereas the V and J calls and clone size are those reported in that table. The sample carries approximately 2,300,000 clones, 80% to 95% recorded once. The CDR3 sequence is 11 residues long. Germline CDR1 and CDR2: MNHEY and SVGAGI. V lost 5 bases, J lost 7 bases, and 8 bases lay in between. Everyone who donated was a Caucasian adult who lived in Nashville, Tennessee. Regarding the study as a whole: The genetic and exposure-history diversity represented was limited by few donors. It was observed that roughly 5% of naive CD4 clonotypes were shared across a few donors.

As concerns this clone: Its specificity is not known.

The rearrangement links TRBV6-5 to TRBJ1-2, with unresolved D. This receptor was identified in a man aged 18 to 29 in good health. Some clones in this sample may be carry-over from other donors' samples. The sequencing input was naive CD4+ T cells from PBMCs. Documented subset: CD45RA+ positively selected. The DNA of the CDR3 is TGTGCCAGCAGTAGCCCGTTTGGCTACACCTTC. Residues: CASSSPFGYTF.